This TCR beta chain is from a study of blood T cells in healthy people across ages. Notes on the study in general: What prevented conclusive comparison of naive and antigen-experienced cells was that PBMCs were unsorted. Expanded clonotype changes were possibly confounded by unknown donor CMV status.

There are a few counts of this clonotype. Its antigen remains unidentified. The V gene lost 6 bases and the J gene lost 0 bases, with 15 bases spanning the gap. This CDR3 is built from 15 residues. Germline V CDR1 and CDR2: DFQATT, SNEGSKA (reference sequence). Sample-barcoded 5' priming and a J-beta primer mix drove a second PCR of roughly 7 to 11 cycles. TCRdb ran MiXCR on the 5' RACE reads and lists one entry per CDR3 protein. The sample has 1.5 million to 2 million distinct CDR3 sequences, about 49% seen once. The source material was blood. V is TRBV20-1 and J is TRBJ1-5; D remains ambiguous. The TCR originated in a woman aged 40 to 49 in good health. The CDR3 loop reads CSATLSGYSNQPQHF. The CDR3, as DNA: TGCAGTGCCACTCTCTCCGGGTATAGCAATCAGCCCCAGCATTTT.